This passage covers 4 T cell receptor beta chains from one sample sequenced in a study of cytomegalovirus exposure and HLA in healthy donors. Using immunoSEQ multiplex PCR, the repertoire was profiled, and TCRdb retains in-frame clones only, with some absent. In the table there are roughly 100,000 clones, approximately 81% of which are singletons. The sample consisted of PBMCs. Receptors were obtained from a man between 18 and 29 years old in good health and CMV-seropositive.

This chain connects TRBV27 to TRBJ1-3, with unresolved D. Germline V gene sequence: CDR1 MNHEY, CDR2 SMNVEV (reference sequence). V lost 0 bases and J lost 2, with 8 bases in between. The CDR3 totals 15 residues. The CDR3 protein is CASSLSYGAGNTIYF. CDR3 bases: TGTGCCAGCAGTTTATCGTACGGGGCTGGAAACACCATATATTTT.

The chain uses TRBV7-8 and TRBJ1-5, with D possibly TRBD1 on 6 matching bases. Looked up from germline, CDR1 is SGHVS and CDR2 is FQNEAQ. The ends were cut back, 3 bases at V and 1 base at J, with 13 bases in the middle. CDR3 length: 16 amino acids. The CDR3 coding sequence is TGTGCCAGCAGCTTTAGTAGGACAGCAAGCAATCAGCCCCAGCATTTT. This codes for CASSFSRTASNQPQHF.

This chain connects TRBV2 to TRBJ2-5; D gene uncertain. Trimming pared 2 bases from V and 2 bases from J, leaving 15 bases between. This CDR3 comprises 16 residues. The germline V gene has CDR1 SNHLY and CDR2 FYNNEI. CDR3 nucleotide sequence: TGTGCCAGCAGTGAATCACGGCTTGCGACACAAGAGACCCAGTACTTC. Its translation is CASSESRLATQETQYF. Supplemented by reference TRBV2 and TRBJ2-5, the full variable domain reads EPEVTQTPSHQVTQMGQEVILRCVPISNHLYFYWYRQILGQKVEFLVSFYNNEISEKSEIFDDQFSVERPDGSNFTLKIRSTKLEDSAMYFCASSESRLATQETQYFGPGTRLLVL.

The chain joins TRBV27 to TRBJ2-7; D is uncertain. CDR3 length equals 13 residues. Trimming pared 0 bases from V and 6 bases from J, leaving 9 bases between. Germline CDR1 and CDR2: MNHEY and SMNVEV (reference sequence). The CDR3 sequence: CASSLSGFGEQYF. Here the CDR3 DNA reads TGTGCCAGCAGTTTATCCGGGTTTGGCGAGCAGTACTTC.